The next 18 T cell receptor beta chains were all read from a single sample in a study of T cell changes during pregnancy in multiple sclerosis. The assay was immunoSEQ multiplex PCR, and TCRdb's table has in-frame clones only and misses some. The sample shows 55,000 to 70,000 clones, about nine tenths of them seen only once. The starting material was peripheral blood, obtained in the first trimester of pregnancy. The receptors originated from a female donor in good health, enrolled as a control in a pregnancy study.

The chain links TRBV7-9 to TRBJ2-7, with 8 bases identical to TRBD2. Germline CDR1 is SEHNR and CDR2 is FQNEAQ (reference sequence). V lost 2 bases, J lost 1 base, and 7 bases stayed unmatched. The CDR3 has 16 amino acids. The CDR3 DNA reads as TGTGCCAGCAGCTTAAATTCGGGAGGGGAGTCCTACGAGCAGTACTTC. It is translated as CASSLNSGGESYEQYF.

J is TRBJ1-6 and V is TRBV4-1, with a tentative D call TRBD1 (5 bases). The CDR3 has 17 amino acids. Trimming cost V 4 bases and J 0 bases, with 13 bases left between them. CDR1 and CDR2 (germline): MGHRA, YSYEKL. The CDR3 DNA reads TGCGCCAGCAGCCCCACCAGGGATAGCTCCTATAATTCACCCCTCCACTTT. Its translation is CASSPTRDSSYNSPLHF.

This chain joins TRBV15 and TRBJ1-1, with 7 bases identical to TRBD1. The V gene end was trimmed by 4 bases and the J gene end by 0 bases; junction bases not matched to a gene: 5. This CDR3 region has 15 residues. CDR1 is LNHNV, CDR2 YYDKDF, per germline (reference sequence). CDR3 DNA sequence: TGTGCCACCAGCATTCGGACAGGCCTGAACACTGAAGCTTTCTTT. Amino acids: CATSIRTGLNTEAFF.

A note on this clone: The junction departs from the called germline gene at one end, perhaps through a read error. The rearrangement uses TRBV7-7 and TRBJ2-1; 12 bases align to TRBD2. From germline, CDR1 is SSHAT and CDR2 FNYEAQ (reference sequence). The CDR3 is made up of 15 amino acids. CDR3 bases: TGTGCTAGCAGGAAAGAACTAGCGGGAGGCAATGAGCAGTTCTTC. Amino acid sequence: CASRKELAGGNEQFF.

The V and J genes are TRBV9 and TRBJ2-2; possibly TRBD2 for D (6 bases). The CDR3 is 17 residues long. Germline CDR1 reads SGDLS; CDR2 reads YYNGEE. V dropped 1 base and J dropped 0 bases, with 13 bases sitting between them. The CDR3: CASSVPRETTNTGELFF. The CDR3 nucleotides are TGTGCCAGCAGCGTACCCCGGGAGACTACGAACACCGGGGAGCTGTTTTTT.

The rearrangement uses TRBV7-3 and TRBJ1-1; D is uncertain. Trimming left V 1 base short and J 2 bases short, with 14 bases between. This CDR3 spans 16 amino acids. Germline V lookup: CDR1 SGHTA, CDR2 FQGTGA. The CDR3 DNA follows: TGTGCCAGCAGCTTAAGGTATTGTCAGATTAACACTGAAGCTTTCTTT. Amino acids: CASSLRYCQINTEAFF.

The V call is TRBV5-5, the J call TRBJ2-5, with a weak D call TRBD2 (5 bases). This CDR3 is built from 13 residues. Germline CDR1 reads SGHKS; CDR2 reads YYEKEE (reference sequence). The V end lost 1 base, the J end lost 3 bases, and 7 bases lay between the germline ends. CDR3 sequence: CASSLPGKETQYF. The CDR3 DNA follows: TGTGCCAGCAGCTTGCCCGGGAAAGAGACCCAGTACTTC.

The rearrangement uses TRBV7-9 and TRBJ2-5; 10 bases line up with TRBD2. Per germline, CDR1 SEHNR and CDR2 FQNEAQ (reference sequence). CDR3 size: 17 residues. J lost 5 bases, V lost 4 bases, and 13 bases had no gene match. The chain's CDR3 is CASSSSGLALHRETQYF. Here the CDR3 DNA reads TGTGCCAGCAGCTCCTCGGGACTAGCGCTTCATAGGGAGACCCAGTACTTC.

This clone was counted a few times. The same CDR3 can be traced to other DNA sequences in this sample. The chain joins TRBV20-1 to TRBJ1-1; D is ambiguous. CDR1 and CDR2 from the germline V gene are DFQATT and SNEGSKA (reference sequence). The germline V and J ends were trimmed by 3 bases and 7 bases, with 6 bases remaining between them. The CDR3 has 10 amino acids. This chain's CDR3 is CSARSNEAFF. CDR3 bases: TGCAGTGCTAGGTCCAATGAAGCTTTCTTT.

This clone was seen once. Here the CDR3 reads CASSIRGTDSNQPQHF. CDR3 sequence (DNA): TGTGCCAGTAGTATTAGGGGGACAGATAGCAATCAGCCCCAGCATTTT. The genes are TRBV19 and TRBJ1-5, with 7 bases that match TRBD1. This CDR3 contains 16 residues. In germline, CDR1 is LNHDA, CDR2 SQIVND (reference sequence). J gave up 0 bases and V 3 bases, and 5 bases lay outside the gene matches.

V and J are TRBV19 and TRBJ1-1, with a possible D match to TRBD1 (5 bases). Germline V CDR1 and CDR2: LNHDA, SQIVND (reference sequence). The CDR3 totals 11 residues. The germline V and J ends were trimmed by 4 bases and 6 bases, with 6 bases remaining between them. CDR3 in amino acids: CASSRGAEAFF. The CDR3 DNA follows: TGTGCCAGTAGTAGGGGCGCTGAAGCTTTCTTT.

This rearrangement joins TRBV6-6 to TRBJ2-3, with D unresolved. The germline gives CDR1 MNHNY, CDR2 SVGAGI (reference sequence). The germline V and J ends were trimmed by 5 bases and 4 bases, with 7 bases remaining between them. CDR3 size: 12 residues. The CDR3 loop reads CASSPLPDTQYF. CDR3 bases: TGTGCCAGCAGTCCTCTCCCAGATACGCAGTATTTT.

The chain is built from TRBV7-2 and TRBJ2-1; D is possibly TRBD2 (5 bases). The CDR3 runs to 13 residues. Trimming took 1 base from V and 15 from J, leaving 16 bases between them. CDR1 is SGHTA, CDR2 FQGNSA, per germline. The CDR3 is CASSLGMEDWAFF. As DNA, the CDR3 is TGTGCCAGCAGCTTAGGAATGGAGGACTGGGCGTTCTTC.

The chain is built from TRBV11-2 and TRBJ2-7; D perhaps matches TRBD1 (5 bases). Germline CDR1 reads SGHAT; CDR2 reads FQNNGV. V lost 5 bases to trimming and J lost 4 bases, with 12 bases between them. The CDR3 length is 13 residues. This CDR3 is CASSLQQGYEQYF. CDR3 bases: TGTGCCAGCAGCCTCCAGCAGGGTTACGAGCAGTACTTC.

The rearrangement joins TRBV27 to TRBJ2-7, with D maybe TRBD2 (5 bases). The CDR3 runs 14 residues. The germline CDR1 and CDR2 sequences are MNHEY and SMNVEV (reference sequence). The germline V and J ends were trimmed by 6 bases and 3 bases, with 15 bases remaining between them. The CDR3 loop reads CASSPSALGYEQYF. CDR3 bases: TGTGCCAGCAGCCCCTCGGCACTAGGCTACGAGCAGTACTTC.

This rearrangement joins TRBV11-2 to TRBJ1-1, with 10 bases lining up with TRBD1. Germline V gene data show CDR1 as SGHAT and CDR2 as FQNNGV. After removal of 0 bases from V and 4 bases from J, the junction contained 17 bases not matched to a gene. The CDR3 is 20 residues long. The CDR3 DNA reads TGTGCCAGCAGCTTAGATCTTCCTGGGACAGGGGCACCCAGGAGCACTGAAGCTTTCTTT. As protein: CASSLDLPGTGAPRSTEAFF.

This clone was seen a single time. The CDR3 sequence is CASSIPGQVTNEQYF. In nucleotides, the CDR3 is TGTGCCAGTAGTATTCCGGGACAGGTTACCAACGAGCAGTACTTC. The chain recombines TRBV19 with TRBJ2-7; 8 bases are shared with TRBD1. This CDR3 has 15 residues. Germline CDR1 LNHDA, CDR2 SQIVND (reference sequence). The J segment lost 5 bases and the V segment lost 3 bases, leaving 9 bases of the junction unmatched.

The V call is TRBV15, the J call TRBJ1-2, with D tentatively TRBD1 (5 bases). Trimming pared 3 bases from V and 4 bases from J, leaving 12 bases between. Per germline, CDR1 LNHNV and CDR2 YYDKDF (reference sequence). The CDR3 has 14 amino acids. CDR3 DNA sequence: TGTGCCACCAGCAGCTCACAGGAGATCTATGGCTACACCTTC. Encoded protein: CATSSSQEIYGYTF.